This T cell receptor (beta chain) was observed in a study of cytomegalovirus exposure and HLA in healthy donors. The study ran its PCR with 60 Vbeta and 13 Jbeta primers. Clones were sequenced by immunoSEQ multiplex PCR, and TCRdb holds only the in-frame ones, with some missing. Listed are 130,000 or so clones; just under 2% falls within the top ten. This CDR3 contains 16 residues. V was cut by 5 bases and J by 7 bases, with 23 bases left in between. Looked up from germline, CDR1 is SEHNR and CDR2 is FQNEAQ (reference sequence). The receptor was isolated from an older woman in good health and CMV-seronegative. Source material: PBMCs. The J gene is TRBJ1-2, the V gene TRBV7-9; possible D gene TRBD1, 5 bases. As DNA, the CDR3 is TGTGCCAGCAGCCCCCTGGGGGGGGTTAAATCTGCTGGCTACACCTTC. Protein: CASSPLGGVKSAGYTF.